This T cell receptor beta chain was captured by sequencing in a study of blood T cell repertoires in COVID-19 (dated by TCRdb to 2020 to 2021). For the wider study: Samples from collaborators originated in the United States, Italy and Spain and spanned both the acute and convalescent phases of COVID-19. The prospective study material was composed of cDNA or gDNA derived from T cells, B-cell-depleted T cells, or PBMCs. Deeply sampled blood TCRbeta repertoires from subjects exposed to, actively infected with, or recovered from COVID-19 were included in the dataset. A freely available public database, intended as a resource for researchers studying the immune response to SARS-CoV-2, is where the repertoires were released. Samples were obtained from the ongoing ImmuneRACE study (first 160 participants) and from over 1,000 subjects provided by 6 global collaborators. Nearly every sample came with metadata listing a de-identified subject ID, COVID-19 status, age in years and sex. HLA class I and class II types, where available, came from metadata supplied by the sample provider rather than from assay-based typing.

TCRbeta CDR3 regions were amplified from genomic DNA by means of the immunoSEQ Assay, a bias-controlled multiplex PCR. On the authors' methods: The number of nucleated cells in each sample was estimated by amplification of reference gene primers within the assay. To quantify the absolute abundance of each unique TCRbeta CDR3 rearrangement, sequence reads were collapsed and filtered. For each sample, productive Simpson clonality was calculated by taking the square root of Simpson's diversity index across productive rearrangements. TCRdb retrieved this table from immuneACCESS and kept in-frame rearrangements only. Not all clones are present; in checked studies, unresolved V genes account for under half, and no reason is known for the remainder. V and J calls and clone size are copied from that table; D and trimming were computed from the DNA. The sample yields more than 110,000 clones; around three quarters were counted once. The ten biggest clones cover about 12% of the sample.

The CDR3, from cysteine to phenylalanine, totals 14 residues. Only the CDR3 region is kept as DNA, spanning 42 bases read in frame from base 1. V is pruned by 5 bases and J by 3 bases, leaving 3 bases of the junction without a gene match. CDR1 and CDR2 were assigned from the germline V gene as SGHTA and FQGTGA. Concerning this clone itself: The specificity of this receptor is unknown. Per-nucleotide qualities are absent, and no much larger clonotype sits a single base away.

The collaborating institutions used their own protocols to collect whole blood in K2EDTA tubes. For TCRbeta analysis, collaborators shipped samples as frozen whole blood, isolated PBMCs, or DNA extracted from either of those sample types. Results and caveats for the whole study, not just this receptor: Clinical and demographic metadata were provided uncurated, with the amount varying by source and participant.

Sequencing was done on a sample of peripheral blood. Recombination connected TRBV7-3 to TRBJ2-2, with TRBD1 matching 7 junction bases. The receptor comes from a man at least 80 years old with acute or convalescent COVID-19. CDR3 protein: CASSLDRDTGELFF. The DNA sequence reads TGTGCCAGCAGCCTAGACAGGGACACCGGGGAGCTGTTTTTT.